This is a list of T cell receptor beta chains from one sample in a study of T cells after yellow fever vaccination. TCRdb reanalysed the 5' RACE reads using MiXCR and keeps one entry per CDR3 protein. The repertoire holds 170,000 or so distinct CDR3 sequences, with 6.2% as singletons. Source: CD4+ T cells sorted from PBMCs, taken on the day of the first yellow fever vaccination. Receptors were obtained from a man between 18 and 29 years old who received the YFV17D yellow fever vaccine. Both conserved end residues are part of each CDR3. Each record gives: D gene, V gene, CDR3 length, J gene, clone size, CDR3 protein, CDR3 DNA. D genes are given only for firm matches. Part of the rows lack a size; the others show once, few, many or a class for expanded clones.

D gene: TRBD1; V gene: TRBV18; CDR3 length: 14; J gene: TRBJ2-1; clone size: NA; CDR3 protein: CASSAGQGVNEQFF; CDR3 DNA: TGTGCCAGCTCAGCAGGACAGGGGGTGAATGAGCAGTTCTTC
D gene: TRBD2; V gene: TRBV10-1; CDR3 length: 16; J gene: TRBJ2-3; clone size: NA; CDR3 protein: CASSALGTSGSDTQYF; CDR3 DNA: TGCGCCAGCAGTGCCCTTGGGACTAGCGGGTCGGATACGCAGTATTTT
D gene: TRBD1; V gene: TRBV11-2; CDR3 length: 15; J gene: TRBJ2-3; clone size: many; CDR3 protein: CASSPSGQGTDTQYF; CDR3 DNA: TGTGCCAGCAGCCCCTCGGGACAGGGCACAGATACGCAGTATTTT
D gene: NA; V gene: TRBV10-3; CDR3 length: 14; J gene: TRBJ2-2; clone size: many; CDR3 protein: CAISDRGYTGELFF; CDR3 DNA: TGTGCCATCAGTGATCGGGGGTACACCGGGGAGCTGTTTTTT
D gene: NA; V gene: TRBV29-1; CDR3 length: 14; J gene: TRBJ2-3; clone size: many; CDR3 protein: CSVGQAQTTDTQYF; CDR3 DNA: TGCAGCGTTGGGCAGGCTCAAACCACAGATACGCAGTATTTT
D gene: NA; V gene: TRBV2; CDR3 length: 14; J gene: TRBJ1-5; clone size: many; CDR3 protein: CASTRAGSNQPQHF; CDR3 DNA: TGTGCCAGCACGCGAGCGGGTAGCAATCAGCCCCAGCATTTT
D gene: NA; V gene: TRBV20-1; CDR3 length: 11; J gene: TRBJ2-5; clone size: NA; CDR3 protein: CSDEEGETQYF; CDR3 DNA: TGCAGTGATGAGGAGGGAGAGACCCAGTACTTC
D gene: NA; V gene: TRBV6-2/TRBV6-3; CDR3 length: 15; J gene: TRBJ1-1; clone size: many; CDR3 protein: CASSYPLDGNTEAFF; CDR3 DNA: TGTGCCAGCAGTTACCCACTGGACGGGAACACTGAAGCTTTCTTT
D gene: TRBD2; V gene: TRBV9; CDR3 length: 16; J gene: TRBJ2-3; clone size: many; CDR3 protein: CASSRGLAGFPDTQYF; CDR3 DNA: TGTGCCAGCAGCCGGGGACTAGCGGGGTTCCCAGATACGCAGTATTTT
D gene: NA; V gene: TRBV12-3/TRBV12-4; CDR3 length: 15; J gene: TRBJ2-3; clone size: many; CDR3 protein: CASSRDLGSTDTQYF; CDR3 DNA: TGTGCCAGCAGTCGGGACCTGGGTAGCACAGATACGCAGTATTTT
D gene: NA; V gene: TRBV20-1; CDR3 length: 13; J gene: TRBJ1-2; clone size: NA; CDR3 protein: CSATIRTASGYTF; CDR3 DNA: TGCAGTGCCACGATACGGACAGCGAGCGGCTACACCTTC
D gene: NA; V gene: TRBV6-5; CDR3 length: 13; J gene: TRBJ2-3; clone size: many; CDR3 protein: CASEGLGADTQYF; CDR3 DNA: TGTGCCAGCGAGGGTCTAGGCGCAGATACGCAGTATTTT
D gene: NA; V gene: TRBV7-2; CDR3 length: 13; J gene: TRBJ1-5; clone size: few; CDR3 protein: CASSLGQHQPQHF; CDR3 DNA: TGTGCCAGCAGCTTAGGGCAGCATCAGCCCCAGCATTTT
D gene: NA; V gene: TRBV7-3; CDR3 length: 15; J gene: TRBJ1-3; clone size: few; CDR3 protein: CASSSGRGTGNTIYF; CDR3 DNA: TGTGCCAGCAGCTCCGGAAGGGGGACTGGAAACACCATATATTTT